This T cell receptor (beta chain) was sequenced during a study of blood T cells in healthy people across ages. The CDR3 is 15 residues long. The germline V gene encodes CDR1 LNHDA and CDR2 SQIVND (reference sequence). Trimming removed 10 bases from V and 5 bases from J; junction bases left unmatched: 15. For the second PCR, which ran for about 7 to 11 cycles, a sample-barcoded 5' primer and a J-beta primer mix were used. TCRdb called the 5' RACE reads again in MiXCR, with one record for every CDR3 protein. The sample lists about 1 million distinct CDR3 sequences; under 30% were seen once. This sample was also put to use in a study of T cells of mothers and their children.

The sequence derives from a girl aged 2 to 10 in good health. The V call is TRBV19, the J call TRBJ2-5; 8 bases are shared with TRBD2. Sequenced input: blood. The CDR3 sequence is CATQSSGSSSETQYF. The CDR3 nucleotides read TGTGCCACCCAGTCCAGCGGGAGTAGCTCGGAGACCCAGTACTTC.